These 29 T cell receptor beta chains share one sample of origin, sequenced in a study of cytomegalovirus exposure and HLA in healthy donors. Primers for the PCR totalled 60 Vbeta and 13 Jbeta. TCRdb's copy holds only in-frame clones and misses some; the assay was immunoSEQ multiplex PCR. The sample lists roughly 81,000 clones, around 74% occurring once. Sequencing was carried out using PBMCs. All receptors come from a boy aged 5 to 17 in good health and CMV-seronegative.

The gene calls are TRBV10-3 and TRBJ2-5, with 10 bases matching TRBD2. Germline V gives CDR1 ENHRY, CDR2 SYGVKD. The junction had 3 bases not matched to a gene; V was cut back by 5 bases and J by 3 bases. The CDR3 covers 14 residues. This CDR3 is CAISSGTSEETQYF. Here the CDR3 DNA reads TGTGCCATCAGTTCCGGGACTAGCGAAGAGACCCAGTACTTC.

This clone has just one count. The chain combines TRBV19 with TRBJ2-1; 7 positions agree with TRBD2. Germline lookup yields CDR1 LNHDA and CDR2 SQIVND (reference sequence). The CDR3 sequence is 15 residues long. V gave up 3 bases and J gave up 4 bases; unmatched junction bases: 6. The CDR3 spells CASSIGSGGYNEQFF. The CDR3 DNA is TGTGCCAGTAGTATCGGATCGGGGGGATACAATGAGCAGTTCTTC.

This clone came up once. This chain links TRBV4-3 with TRBJ1-2, with D possibly matching TRBD1 (6 bases). CDR1 is LGHNA and CDR2 is YSLEER in the germline V gene. Trimming pared 3 bases from V and 8 bases from J, leaving 16 bases between. The CDR3 runs 14 residues. CDR3 protein: CASSHKDSSTGYTF. The CDR3 bases are TGCGCCAGCAGCCACAAGGACAGCTCTACGGGCTACACCTTC.

The rearrangement uses TRBV28 and TRBJ1-4, with D maybe TRBD1 (6 bases). The CDR3 totals 13 residues. Germline V gene lookup returns CDR1 MDHEN and CDR2 SYDVKM. The V end was cut by 6 bases, the J end by 7 bases, with 12 bases between. The CDR3 loop reads CASSRTEGEKLFF. CDR3 sequence (DNA): TGTGCCAGCAGCAGGACAGAAGGTGAAAAACTGTTTTTT.

The V and J genes are TRBV6-1 and TRBJ1-1; 12 bases fit TRBD1. The CDR3 consists of 15 residues. The trim removed 4 bases at V and 7 bases at J, leaving 7 bases unmatched. Per the germline V gene, CDR1 is MNHNS and CDR2 is SASEGT. The DNA of the CDR3 is TGTGCCAGCAGTGCCGGGACAGGGGGCGTGGGTGAAGCTTTCTTT. Its translation: CASSAGTGGVGEAFF.

This rearrangement joins TRBV19 to TRBJ1-5, with D tentatively TRBD1 (6 bases). The V gene lost 6 bases and the J gene lost 2 bases, with 8 bases spanning the gap. This CDR3 is 13 amino acids long. Germline CDR1 is LNHDA and CDR2 is SQIVND (reference sequence). The CDR3 loop is CASSRGGNQPQHF. CDR3 nucleotides: TGTGCCAGTAGCAGGGGTGGCAATCAGCCCCAGCATTTT.

The chain has TRBV7-6 and TRBJ2-7; D not resolved. With 2 bases removed from V and 6 bases from J, the gap between germline ends came to 11 bases. Germline V gene lookup returns CDR1 SGHVS and CDR2 FNYEAQ. The length of the CDR3 is 13 residues. The CDR3 DNA is TGTGCCAGCAGCTTATCCGGTCAGGCCGAGCAGTACTTC. Its protein is CASSLSGQAEQYF.

V gene TRBV5-6 combines with J gene TRBJ2-7; the match to TRBD2 covers 12 bases. CDR3 size: 14 residues. CDR1 and CDR2 from the germline V gene are SGHDT and YYEEEE. V trimming: 4 bases; J trimming: 7 bases; junction bases outside the gene matches: 6. The CDR3: CASSHRGLAGEQYF. The CDR3 region has the DNA TGTGCCAGCAGCCATAGAGGACTAGCGGGGGAGCAGTACTTC.

V and J are TRBV5-1 and TRBJ2-7; 10 bases agree with TRBD1. CDR3 length: 15 amino acids. V lost 3 bases, J lost 3 bases, and 6 bases stayed unmatched. The germline CDR1 and CDR2 sequences are SGHRS and YFSETQ. Here the CDR3 DNA reads TGCGCCAGCAGCTCTACACGGACAGGGGGCTACGAGCAGTACTTC. This gives the protein CASSSTRTGGYEQYF.

In nucleotides, the CDR3 is TGTGCCAGCAGCTTAGCTTTGTCCTCCTATGGCTACACCTTC. Encoded protein: CASSLALSSYGYTF. The genes are TRBV7-9 and TRBJ1-2; D remains ambiguous. Germline CDR1 reads SEHNR; CDR2 reads FQNEAQ (reference sequence). Trimming took off 0 bases at V and 4 bases at J, with 9 bases between the two ends. The CDR3 sequence is 14 residues long.

This clone came up a few times. This rearrangement joins TRBV2 to TRBJ2-7; 12 bases match TRBD1. The CDR3 contains 14 residues. The V gene end was trimmed by 5 bases and the J gene end by 2 bases; junction bases not matched to a gene: 1. CDR1 SNHLY and CDR2 FYNNEI come from the germline V gene. Here the CDR3 reads CASSRDRGPYEQYF. CDR3 bases: TGTGCCAGCAGTCGGGACAGGGGGCCCTACGAGCAGTACTTC.

The chain joins TRBV4-3 to TRBJ2-2; D not resolved. The CDR3 runs 14 residues. Germline CDR1 LGHNA, CDR2 YSLEER. With 2 bases removed from V and 6 bases from J, the gap between germline ends came to 10 bases. The CDR3 nucleotides are TGCGCCAGCAGCCAACTTGCGAGCCCCGGGGAGCTGTTTTTT. This encodes CASSQLASPGELFF.

This clone was seen a few times. The gene calls are TRBV9 and TRBJ1-1; 7 nucleotides align to TRBD1. The V gene's germline CDR1 is SGDLS and CDR2 YYNGEE. The CDR3 sequence is 15 residues long. J lost 4 bases, V lost 2 bases, and 8 bases had no gene match. The CDR3 reads CASSVDRQGSTEAFF. CDR3 nucleotides: TGTGCCAGCAGCGTGGATAGACAGGGAAGCACTGAAGCTTTCTTT.

This clone was recorded only once. The chain joins TRBV7-2 to TRBJ2-3; 8 nucleotides match TRBD1. Germline-derived CDR1 and CDR2 are SGHTA and FQGNSA. This CDR3 comprises 16 residues. Germline trimming cut 5 bases from V and 7 bases from J; bases unmatched to any gene: 14. CDR3 sequence reads: CASSPNPDRVRNTQYF. The CDR3 DNA follows: TGTGCCAGCAGCCCCAATCCGGACAGGGTCAGAAATACGCAGTATTTT.

The chain is built from TRBV29-1 and TRBJ2-2, with 9 nucleotides matching TRBD1. CDR3 size: 13 residues. CDR1 SQVTM and CDR2 ANQGSEA come from the germline V gene. V dropped 7 bases and J dropped 4; count of bases not matched to a gene: 4. The CDR3, as DNA: TGCAGCGGACAGGGGGATAGCACCGGGGAGCTGTTTTTT. As protein: CSGQGDSTGELFF.

The rearrangement joins TRBV13 to TRBJ2-7, with 9 bases lining up with TRBD1. Germline lookup yields CDR1 PRHDT and CDR2 FYEKMQ (reference sequence). The trim removed 5 bases at V and 6 bases at J, leaving 8 bases unmatched. This CDR3 comprises 14 residues. DNA of the CDR3: TGTGCCAGCAGCCCCCGACAGGGGGTGGGCGAGCAGTACTTC. It codes for CASSPRQGVGEQYF.

The chain combines TRBV28 with TRBJ2-7; D is perhaps TRBD2 (5 bases). The germline V gene encodes CDR1 MDHEN and CDR2 SYDVKM. The CDR3 length is 14 residues. V dropped 2 bases and J dropped 7 bases, with 15 bases sitting between them. The CDR3 spells CASSLAEEIGEQYF. As DNA, the CDR3 is TGTGCCAGCAGTTTAGCGGAGGAGATAGGAGAGCAGTACTTC.

This clone is a singleton in its sample. The rearrangement links TRBV2 to TRBJ1-4, with 7 bases that match TRBD1. The germline V gene encodes CDR1 SNHLY and CDR2 FYNNEI. Trimming took 8 bases from V and 5 from J; bases not matched to a gene: 5. This CDR3 is built from 13 residues. The CDR3: CASRQGENEKLFF. The CDR3 DNA sequence: TGTGCCAGCCGGCAGGGGGAAAATGAAAAACTGTTTTTT.

J is TRBJ2-2 and V is TRBV27, with D uncertain. Germline CDR1 is MNHEY and CDR2 is SMNVEV (reference sequence). This CDR3 has 13 amino acids. V was cut by 3 bases and J by 2 bases, with 4 bases left in between. The CDR3 loop reads CASSFLNTGELFF. Written as DNA, the CDR3 is TGTGCCAGCAGTTTCCTCAACACCGGGGAGCTGTTTTTT.

This chain links TRBV6-6 with TRBJ1-4, with 9 bases lining up with TRBD1. CDR1 is MNHNY, CDR2 SVGAGI, per germline (reference sequence). The CDR3 contains 15 residues. J was trimmed by 10 bases and V by 4 bases; bases with no gene match: 10. The chain's CDR3 is CASSSLTGGFGKLFF. CDR3 nucleotide sequence: TGTGCCAGCAGTTCCCTGACAGGGGGATTTGGAAAACTGTTTTTT.

This rearrangement joins TRBV4-3 to TRBJ1-1; the D is unclear. The germline gives CDR1 LGHNA, CDR2 YSLEER. V was trimmed by 0 bases and J by 2 bases, leaving 10 bases between them. This CDR3 contains 15 residues. Here the CDR3 reads CASSQEEGLNTEAFF. CDR3 DNA: TGCGCCAGCAGCCAAGAGGAGGGCTTAAACACTGAAGCTTTCTTT.

The chain uses TRBV27 and TRBJ1-1; TRBD1 might be the D (5 bases). V was cut by 3 bases and J by 0 bases, with 8 bases left in between. Per the germline V gene, CDR1 is MNHEY and CDR2 is SMNVEV (reference sequence). The CDR3 covers 14 residues. The CDR3 reads CASSLQGLNTEAFF. The CDR3 nucleotides read TGTGCCAGCAGTTTGCAGGGCCTGAACACTGAAGCTTTCTTT.

J is TRBJ1-2 and V is TRBV5-6; no reliable D call. Per germline, CDR1 SGHDT and CDR2 YYEEEE. The CDR3 covers 11 residues. The germline V and J ends were trimmed by 8 bases and 1 base, with 6 bases remaining between them. The CDR3 DNA reads TGTGCCAGTTCAGATAACTATGGCTACACCTTC. Amino acids: CASSDNYGYTF.

The chain joins TRBV29-1 to TRBJ2-7, with a weak D call TRBD1 (5 bases). The V gene lost 3 bases and the J gene lost 4 bases, with 16 bases spanning the gap. The CDR3 consists of 14 residues. CDR1 and CDR2 (germline): SQVTM, ANQGSEA. This CDR3 is CSVEGLGDSYEQYF. The DNA for the CDR3 is TGCAGCGTTGAGGGGCTTGGAGACTCTTACGAGCAGTACTTC.

The CDR3, as DNA: TGTGCCTGCTCCCCATTTGACAGGGGGAACACTGAAGCTTTCTTT. Translating gives CACSPFDRGNTEAFF. The chain is built from TRBV30 and TRBJ1-1; 8 nucleotides agree with TRBD1. V shed 6 bases and J 1 base; nucleotides not matched to a gene: 10. In germline, CDR1 is GTSNPN, CDR2 SVGIG (reference sequence). The CDR3 covers 15 residues.

V gene TRBV18 combines with J gene TRBJ1-1; D is unresolved. The CDR3 runs to 13 residues. Per the germline V gene, CDR1 is KGHSH and CDR2 is LQKENI. Trimming removed 1 base at V and 8 bases at J, with 11 bases between. This CDR3 reads CASSPQREREAFF. Written as DNA, the CDR3 is TGTGCCAGCTCACCACAACGGGAACGCGAAGCTTTCTTT.

In nucleotides, the CDR3 is TGTGCCAGTAGTGTCGGGACAGCTAAATATGAAGCTTTCTTT. It translates to CASSVGTAKYEAFF. This chain links TRBV19 with TRBJ1-1; 7 positions match TRBD1. The CDR3 spans 14 residues. The junction had 10 bases not matched to a gene; V was cut back by 5 bases and J by 7 bases. From germline, CDR1 is LNHDA and CDR2 SQIVND (reference sequence).

The genes are TRBV4-1 and TRBJ1-5; D ambiguous. Trimming removed 3 bases at V and 2 bases at J, with 11 bases between. The CDR3 totals 15 residues. Germline CDR1 is MGHRA and CDR2 is YSYEKL. The CDR3 nucleotides are TGCGCCAGCAGCCAGCAGGAGGGAGGCAATCAGCCCCAGCATTTT. Residues: CASSQQEGGNQPQHF.

This chain links TRBV28 with TRBJ1-1; maybe TRBD1 (5 bases). Trimming shortened V by 6 bases and J by 14 bases, and 34 bases separated the two germline ends. This CDR3 comprises 17 residues. CDR1 and CDR2 from the germline V gene are MDHEN and SYDVKM. CDR3: CASSFRPQGLLAPRAFF. For the CDR3, the DNA is TGTGCCAGCAGCTTTAGACCCCAAGGTCTACTTGCGCCCAGGGCATTCTTT. The whole variable domain, filled in from reference TRBV28 and TRBJ1-1, reads DVKVTQSSRYLVKRTGEKVFLECVQDMDHENMFWYRQDPGLGLRLIYFSYDVKMKEKGDIPEGYSVSREKKERFSLILESASTNQTSMYLCASSFRPQGLLAPRAFFGQGTRLTVV.